This entry lists 6 T cell receptor beta chains sequenced from one sample in a study of cytomegalovirus exposure and HLA in healthy donors. The PCR used 60 Vbeta and 13 Jbeta primers. Assay used: immunoSEQ multiplex PCR; TCRdb lists only in-frame clones, some missing. Of about 170,000 clones detected, about 82% appear once; the ten largest clones hold 0.7% to 0.95%. Sequencing was carried out using PBMCs. Receptor source: a young woman in good health and CMV-seronegative.

V usage is TRBV9 and J usage is TRBJ2-3, with 7 nucleotides matching TRBD1. V was clipped by 3 bases and J by 4 bases; unmatched bases: 17. Germline values: CDR1 SGDLS, CDR2 YYNGEE. The CDR3 runs to 18 residues. The CDR3 loop is CASSAQIQGLKGADTQYF. The CDR3 nucleotides read TGTGCCAGCAGCGCACAAATACAGGGGTTGAAGGGGGCAGATACGCAGTATTTT.

This clone occurred once. The chain has TRBV5-4 and TRBJ2-1; 7 nucleotides line up with TRBD1. The junction had 12 bases not matched to a gene; V was cut back by 5 bases and J by 4 bases. The CDR3 runs 16 residues. The germline V gene has CDR1 SGHNT and CDR2 YYREEE (reference sequence). CDR3 region: CASRVDRVWGYNEQFF. The CDR3 DNA sequence: TGTGCCAGCAGGGTTGACAGGGTCTGGGGTTACAATGAGCAGTTCTTC.

The rearrangement uses TRBV25-1 and TRBJ2-1, with 7 nucleotides matching TRBD2. CDR1 is MGHDK and CDR2 is SYGVNS in the germline V gene. The CDR3 loop spans 16 amino acids. The trim removed 7 bases at V and 2 bases at J, leaving 11 bases unmatched. CDR3 protein: CASISSGRETYNEQFF. The CDR3 DNA reads as TGTGCCAGCATTTCCAGTGGGCGGGAGACCTACAATGAGCAGTTCTTC.

The gene calls are TRBV18 and TRBJ1-3; no clear D. The V end was cut by 2 bases, the J end by 7 bases, with 9 bases between. Germline CDR1 and CDR2: KGHSH and LQKENI. The CDR3 runs to 13 residues. The CDR3 DNA reads as TGTGCCAGCTCACCAACTACGGGTAACACCATATATTTT. Amino acids: CASSPTTGNTIYF.

A remark on this clone: This sample includes further DNA sequences coding for the same CDR3. This chain joins TRBV7-3 and TRBJ2-7, with a weak D call TRBD2 (6 bases). V lost 5 bases to trimming and J lost 0 bases, with 11 bases between them. This CDR3 is built from 14 residues. Germline V lookup: CDR1 SGHTA, CDR2 FQGTGA. CDR3 sequence reads: CASSPGGSSYEQYF. CDR3 DNA: TGTGCCAGCAGCCCCGGAGGGAGCTCCTACGAGCAGTACTTC.

The chain carries TRBV4-3 and TRBJ1-2, with 7 bases identical to TRBD1. The CDR3 spans 13 residues. Germline V gene sequence: CDR1 LGHNA, CDR2 YSLEER. Losses at the gene ends were 4 bases for V and 7 bases for J; bases not matched to a gene: 6. CDR3 sequence (DNA): TGCGCCAGCAGCCCGACAGGGAAGTCTGGCTACACCTTC. Its protein product is CASSPTGKSGYTF.